These 6 T cell receptor beta chains were sequenced from one sample in a study of spatial heterogeneity in lung cancer. Notes on the study in general: The number of expanded tumor alpha and beta chains correlated with mutation number.

MiXCR was run by TCRdb on the 5' RACE reads, yielding one entry per CDR3 protein. Of some 3,100 distinct CDR3 sequences in the sample, over 10% are singletons; the top ten hold roughly 8.1%. Their specific antigens are unknown. Time point denoted: sample taken at primary tumor resection. The specimen comprised lung tumor tissue, sampled at surgery. The receptors derive from a male donor with early-stage non-small cell lung cancer.

The chain joins TRBV10-3 to TRBJ2-7, with TRBD2 identical over 9 bases. Germline CDR1 reads ENHRY; CDR2 reads SYGVKD. This CDR3 comprises 12 residues. The trim removed 5 bases at V and 7 bases at J, leaving 3 bases unmatched. This CDR3 reads CAISSGGREQYF. CDR3 in DNA: TGTGCCATCAGTAGCGGGGGGCGGGAGCAGTACTTC.

Within the sample, this clonotype is medium-sized. The rearrangement joins TRBV5-5 to TRBJ1-2; no definite D call. Deletions cut 5 bases from V and 4 bases from J, with 24 bases between. The CDR3 is made up of 17 amino acids. CDR1 and CDR2 from the germline V gene are SGHKS and YYEKEE (reference sequence). The CDR3 DNA reads TGTGCCAGCAGGGGCACCCTCGGAGCCGGCTTATTCTATGGCTACACCTTC. Encoded protein: CASRGTLGAGLFYGYTF.

In its sample, this clonotype was seen once. The rearrangement uses TRBV7-2 and TRBJ2-7, with D unclear. This CDR3 has 14 residues. Germline loops: CDR1 SGHTA, CDR2 FQGNSA. V was shortened by 0 bases and J by 7 bases, with 13 bases between the two germline ends. This CDR3 reads CASSLAPLTGEQYF. Here the CDR3 DNA reads TGTGCCAGCAGCTTAGCCCCTTTAACCGGGGAGCAGTACTTC.

Relative to its sample, this clonotype is medium-sized. V is TRBV27 and J is TRBJ1-2, with TRBD1 matching over 7 bases. V was clipped by 8 bases and J by 7 bases; unmatched bases: 10. Germline CDR1 is MNHEY and CDR2 is SMNVEV (reference sequence). The CDR3 totals 13 residues. The CDR3 bases are TGTGCCAGCGCCACCGACAGGGAAGTTGGCTACACCTTC. Translated: CASATDREVGYTF.

This clonotype came up a few times. The rearrangement joins TRBV13 to TRBJ2-2, with TRBD2 matching 7 bases. The CDR3 consists of 17 residues. J gave up 3 bases and V 5 bases, and 12 bases lay outside the gene matches. Germline V gene lookup returns CDR1 PRHDT and CDR2 FYEKMQ (reference sequence). CDR3 sequence: CASSLLGAGDHTGELFF. The CDR3 DNA is TGTGCCAGCAGCCTCCTAGGGGCGGGGGACCACACCGGGGAGCTGTTTTTT.

The V gene is TRBV20-1, the J gene TRBJ2-1; 10 nucleotides align to TRBD2. Germline-derived CDR1 and CDR2 are DFQATT and SNEGSKA (reference sequence). This CDR3 is 16 amino acids long. V shed 2 bases and J 11 bases; nucleotides not matched to a gene: 15. The CDR3 protein is CSARSPLAGVSAQQFF. Here the CDR3 DNA reads TGCAGTGCTAGAAGCCCCCTAGCGGGAGTGTCAGCCCAGCAGTTCTTC.